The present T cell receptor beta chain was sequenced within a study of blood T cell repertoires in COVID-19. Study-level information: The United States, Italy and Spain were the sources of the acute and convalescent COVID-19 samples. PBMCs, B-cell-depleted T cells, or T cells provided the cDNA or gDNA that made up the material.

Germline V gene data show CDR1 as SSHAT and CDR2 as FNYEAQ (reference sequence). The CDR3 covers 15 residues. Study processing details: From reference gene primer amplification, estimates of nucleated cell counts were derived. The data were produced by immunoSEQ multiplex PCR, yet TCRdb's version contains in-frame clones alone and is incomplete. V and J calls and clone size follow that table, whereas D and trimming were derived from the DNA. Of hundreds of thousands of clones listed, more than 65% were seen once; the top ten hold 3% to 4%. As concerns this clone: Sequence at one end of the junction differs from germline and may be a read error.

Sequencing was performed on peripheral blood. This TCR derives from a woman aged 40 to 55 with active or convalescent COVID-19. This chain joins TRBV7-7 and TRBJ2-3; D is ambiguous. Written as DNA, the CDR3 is TGTGCTAGCAGCTTAGGAGCCAAAGGCACAGATACGCAGTATTTT. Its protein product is CASSLGAKGTDTQYF.